This T cell receptor (beta chain) was found in a study of regulatory T cells in long-lasting Graves disease. Study observations and caveats: Patients with persistent disease showed a bias toward TRBV28, TRBJ1-2 and TRBJ2-5.

This clonotype appeared a few times. Its specificity is not known. Arm-PCR of CDR3 regions and iRepertoire HTBI primers were the basis on which TCR beta libraries were built. Original handling: Taken together, the samples had 62 TRBV and 15 or so TRBJ segments identified. Using its own MiXCR run on the multiplex PCR reads, TCRdb lists one record per CDR3 protein. TCRdb assigned the V and J calls; the authors' analysis was not used. The sample consists of a few hundred thousand distinct CDR3 sequences, about a quarter of them appearing once. CDR1 and CDR2 (germline): MNHNS, SASEGT. The CDR3 spans 13 residues. The V end lost 5 bases, the J end lost 6 bases, and 13 bases lay between the germline ends. The time point here: persistent/refractory GD, antithyroid drugs over 5 years with positive TRAb. PBMC RNA served as the TCR library source.

The J gene is TRBJ1-2, the V gene TRBV6-1; D possibly corresponds to TRBD1 (5 bases). The sample in question was peripheral blood mononuclear cells (PBMCs), obtained when the disease was refractory, from a patient treated with antithyroid drugs. This receptor was taken from a female donor with Graves disease. The CDR3 here is CASSPSGPHGYTF. CDR3 bases: TGTGCCAGCAGTCCCTCAGGGCCCCATGGCTACACCTTC.